Listed below are T cell receptor beta chains from one sample, sequenced in a study of blood T cell repertoires in COVID-19. Assay: immunoSEQ multiplex PCR; the TCRdb copy retains only in-frame clones and omits some. The sample includes more than 150,000 clones, 70% to 90% of them seen just once. Specimen: peripheral blood. Source of these receptors: a man aged 50 to 59 with active or convalescent COVID-19. Each CDR3 is given with its conserved first and last residue. A D gene is named only where the DNA matches it firmly. Clone size is given for some rows only: seen once, a few or many times, or a class if the clone is expanded.

v_gene	abundance	d_gene	j_gene	CDR3nt	CDR3aa
TRBV28	.	TRBD1	TRBJ1-6	TGTGCCAGCAGTTTAATAGGTCAGGGGGCGAGTTCACCCCTCCACTTT	CASSLIGQGASSPLHF
TRBV5-1	.	.	TRBJ2-1	TGCGCCAGCGGATGGAGCTCCTACAATGAGCAGTTCTTC	CASGWSSYNEQFF
TRBV7-2	.	.	TRBJ1-2	TGTGCCAGCAGCTCTTTTCCTGGGACAACTAACTATGGCTACACCTTC	CASSSFPGTTNYGYTF
TRBV19	.	TRBD1	TRBJ1-1	TGTGCCAGTAGCAACCAGGGGGACACTGAAGCTTTCTTT	CASSNQGDTEAFF
TRBV5-1	.	.	TRBJ2-1	TGCGCCAGCAGCTTACTAGCTCCCTCCTACAATGAGCAGTTCTTC	CASSLLAPSYNEQFF
TRBV24-1	once	TRBD1	TRBJ2-7	TGTGCCACCAGTGGCGACAGGGGGCGAGGCTACGAGCAGTACTTC	CATSGDRGRGYEQYF
TRBV11-3	.	.	TRBJ2-7	TGTGCCAGCAGCCAGACCGGGTTCTACGAGCAGTACTTC	CASSQTGFYEQYF
TRBV6-5	.	.	TRBJ1-3	TGTGCCAGCAGTTACGCCGGGGAAAACACCATATATTTT	CASSYAGENTIYF
TRBV7-2	.	.	TRBJ1-1	TGTGCCAGCAGCTACAACCGGGAGGTGCCTGAAGCTTTCTTT	CASSYNREVPEAFF
TRBV21-1	.	.	TRBJ1-2	TGTGCCAGCAGCAAAGAGTGGGACAGGGTGGGAGGCTACACCTTC	CASSKEWDRVGGYTF
TRBV5-1	.	TRBD1	TRBJ1-1	TGCGCCAGCAACGTAGGGGGCGTCACTGAAGCTTTCTTT	CASNVGGVTEAFF
TRBV6-5	.	TRBD1	TRBJ2-7	TGTGCCAGCAGTCCCTACGGGACAGGGGGATACGAGCAGTACTTC	CASSPYGTGGYEQYF
TRBV7-9	.	TRBD2	TRBJ2-3	TGTGCCAGCAGCCCCTCACGGGGAGGGCCCGCAGGTACGCAGTATTTT	CASSPSRGGPAGTQYF
TRBV5-6	.	.	TRBJ2-6	TGTGCCAGCAGCATAATACAGGCTGGGGCCAACGTCCTGACTTTC	CASSIIQAGANVLTF